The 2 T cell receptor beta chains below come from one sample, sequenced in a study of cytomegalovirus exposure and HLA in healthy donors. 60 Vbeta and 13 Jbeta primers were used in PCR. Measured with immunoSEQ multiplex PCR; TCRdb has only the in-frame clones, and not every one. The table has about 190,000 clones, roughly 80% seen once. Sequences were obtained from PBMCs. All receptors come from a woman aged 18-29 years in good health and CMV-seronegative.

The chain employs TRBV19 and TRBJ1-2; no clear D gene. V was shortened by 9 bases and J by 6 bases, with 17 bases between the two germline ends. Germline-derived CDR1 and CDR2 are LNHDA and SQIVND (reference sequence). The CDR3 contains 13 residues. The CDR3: CASSRGRSDGYTF. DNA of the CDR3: TGTGCCAGCAGCCGCGGGAGAAGTGATGGCTACACCTTC.

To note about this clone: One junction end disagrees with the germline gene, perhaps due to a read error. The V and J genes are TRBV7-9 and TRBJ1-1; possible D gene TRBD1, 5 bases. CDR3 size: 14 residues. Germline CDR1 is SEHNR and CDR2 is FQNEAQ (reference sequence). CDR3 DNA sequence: TGTTCCAGCAGCTTACAGGTGGGGAACACTGAAGCTTTCTTT. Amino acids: CSSSLQVGNTEAFF.